The rows below give T cell receptor beta chains drawn from one sample of a study of early T cells in non-severe SARS-CoV-2 infection. Each CDR3 protein gets one entry after TCRdb re-called the 5' RACE reads with MiXCR. The data contain tens of thousands of distinct CDR3 sequences, roughly an eighth of them singletons. The specimen sequenced was whole blood. The receptors shown here come from an adult who was a healthcare worker with PCR-confirmed SARS-CoV-2 infection or an uninfected control (not recorded which). The CDR3 runs from the conserved cysteine through the conserved F or W. The D gene is left open where the match is weak. Size tells how often a clone was seen (once, few, many) or the class of an expanded clone, and some rows leave it out.

-	TRBV19	few	TRBJ2-5	TGTGCCAGTAGTACCCCGGGAGCCCTGGGGGCCCAGTACTTC	CASSTPGALGAQYF
-	TRBV6-1	few	TRBJ2-3	TGTGCCAGCAGTGAAAGTACGCAGAAAGATACGCAGTATTTT	CASSESTQKDTQYF
TRBD2	TRBV6-5	many	TRBJ2-1	TGTGCCAGCAGTTCCCTCGGGACTAGCGGGAGGAATGAGCAGTTCTTC	CASSSLGTSGRNEQFF
-	TRBV9	many	TRBJ2-2	TGTGCCAGCAGCGTAGGCCCAGGGTCCGGGGAGCTGTTTTTT	CASSVGPGSGELFF
-	TRBV29-1	many	TRBJ2-7	TGCAGCGCCGGGCAGGGATACGAGCAGTACTTC	CSAGQGYEQYF
TRBD1	TRBV6-5	-	TRBJ2-6	TGTGCCAGCAGGGACAGGCAGGGTAGCTCTGGGGCCAACGTCCTGACTTTC	CASRDRQGSSGANVLTF
TRBD1	TRBV7-2	many	TRBJ2-1	TGTGCCACAACGGGACAGGGGAACCCATTCAGCTCCTACAATGAGCAGTTCTTC	CATTGQGNPFSSYNEQFF
-	TRBV30	many	TRBJ1-2	TGTGCCTGGTCCGGATCTCGATATGGCTACACCTTC	CAWSGSRYGYTF
-	TRBV6-5	-	TRBJ2-1	TGTGCCAGCAGTTACGCAACGCGCTACAATGAGCAGTTCTTC	CASSYATRYNEQFF
-	TRBV27	-	TRBJ2-1	TGTGCCAGCAGTTTATTTGCAGGGCCGCGAAGTCACGATGAGCAGTTCTTC	CASSLFAGPRSHDEQFF
TRBD1	TRBV29-1	many	TRBJ2-1	TGCAGCGTTAATCCGGGACAGAGCTACAATGAGCAGTTCTTC	CSVNPGQSYNEQFF
TRBD1	TRBV12-3/TRBV12-4	few	TRBJ1-2	TGTGCCAGCAGTTTACAGGGGGCTGATGGCTACACCTTC	CASSLQGADGYTF
TRBD1	TRBV27	few	TRBJ1-1	TGTGCCAGCAGTTTGGGCAGGGGGCCGTTGGGGGAAGCTTTCTTT	CASSLGRGPLGEAFF
TRBD2	TRBV6-5	few	TRBJ2-5	TGTGCCAGCCGGGTAACTAGCGGTGCCCTGCAGACCCAGTACTTC	CASRVTSGALQTQYF
TRBD1	TRBV2	-	TRBJ1-2	TGTGCCAGCAGTGGGGACAGGGAATTCTATGACTACACCTTC	CASSGDREFYDYTF
-	TRBV7-9	few	TRBJ2-1	TGTGCCAGTGACCCGGGCGGAACTGGCTATACAATCCACCGTGAGCAGTTCTTC	CASDPGGTGYTIHREQFF
-	TRBV3-1	many	TRBJ2-7	TGTGCCAGCAGCCAAGCCTTCGCAGCTCGTTCCTACGAGCAGTACTTC	CASSQAFAARSYEQYF
-	TRBV20-1	few	TRBJ1-1	TGCAGTGCTAGCCCGGGCAGGAAGAACACTGAAGCTTTCTTT	CSASPGRKNTEAFF
-	TRBV6-2/TRBV6-3	many	TRBJ2-4	TGTGCCAGCAGCCCCGCGGGTGACAAAAACATTCAGTACTTC	CASSPAGDKNIQYF
-	TRBV20-1	-	TRBJ2-7	TGCAGTGCTTTTTCCGGAGGGAACTACGAGCAGTACTTC	CSAFSGGNYEQYF
-	TRBV19	many	TRBJ1-5	TGTGCCAGCAGTATTGACAGCTACAATCAGCCCCAGCATTTT	CASSIDSYNQPQHF
-	TRBV20-1	-	TRBJ2-1	TGCAGTGCTGATCGTCCGGTAAGCTCCTACAATGAGCAGTTCTTC	CSADRPVSSYNEQFF
-	TRBV27	-	TRBJ2-1	TGTGCCAGCAGTTCCCTAAGCGCCACCTACAATGAGCAGTTCTTC	CASSSLSATYNEQFF
TRBD2	TRBV12-3/TRBV12-4	many	TRBJ2-2	TGTGCCAGCAACCATGGAATAGCGGGAGATGTCACCGGGGAGCTGTTTTTT	CASNHGIAGDVTGELFF
-	TRBV29-1	-	TRBJ2-7	TGCAGCGGGGGACCGGGGGGCCACGAGCAGTACTTC	CSGGPGGHEQYF
-	TRBV20-1	few	TRBJ1-1	TGCAGTGCTAGGAGAGACTCTGAAGCTTTCTTT	CSARRDSEAFF
-	TRBV28	many	TRBJ1-2	TGTGCCAGCAGAGCCACCGGACGGGACTATGGCTACACCTTC	CASRATGRDYGYTF
TRBD1	TRBV6-1	many	TRBJ1-6	TGTGCCAGCAGTGCCTCCAGGGGGCAACTCTCACCCCTCCACTTT	CASSASRGQLSPLHF
-	TRBV5-5	-	TRBJ2-1	TGTGCCAGCAGCCACACAGGGGAGGGTGAGCAGTTCTTC	CASSHTGEGEQFF
TRBD1	TRBV6-2/TRBV6-3	-	TRBJ1-1	TGTGCCAGCATCTACCGGGACAGGGGCCCCTATGAAGCTTTCTTT	CASIYRDRGPYEAFF
TRBD2	TRBV6-1	-	TRBJ2-3	TGTGCCAGCAGTTCGGTCCCTCTACTAGCGGGAGTAACAGATACGCAGTATTTT	CASSSVPLLAGVTDTQYF
-	TRBV28	few	TRBJ1-6	TGTGCCAGCAGTTTAGGGTCCCCAAAGCCACCCCTCCACTTT	CASSLGSPKPPLHF
-	TRBV6-5	-	TRBJ2-7	TGTGCCAGCAGTTACCAGGCCCCCCGGTGGGGAAACTCCTACGAGCAGTACTTC	CASSYQAPRWGNSYEQYF